This is a list of T cell receptor beta chains from one sample in a study of cytomegalovirus exposure and HLA in healthy donors. Only in-frame clones appear in the TCRdb table, and some are missing; sequencing was by immunoSEQ multiplex PCR. The data show roughly 27,000 clones, about 60% seen once. Material for sequencing was PBMCs. These receptors originate from a male donor in good health and CMV-seropositive. The CDR3 runs from the conserved cysteine through the conserved F or W. Some rows mark clone size as missing; the rest say once, few, many or name a class of expanded clone.

V gene	clone size	J gene	CDR3 protein
TRBV15	-	TRBJ2-6	CATSRGSGSGANVLTF
TRBV7-9	many	TRBJ1-2	CASRADRVNYGYTF
TRBV19	-	TRBJ1-1	CASSRPRGPNTEAFF
TRBV14	-	TRBJ1-1	CASGGVPGTNTEAFF
TRBV29-1	-	TRBJ1-2	CSVDPDYGYTF
TRBV9	few	TRBJ1-3	CASSVAKPGNTIYF
TRBV15	-	TRBJ1-4	CATSTSQGSGEKLFF
TRBV25-1	once	TRBJ2-7	CASRQGYEQYF
TRBV7-9	-	TRBJ2-1	CASNRAYNEQFF
TRBV6-4	-	TRBJ1-1	CASSEFGTGAIGEAFF
TRBV11-3	-	TRBJ1-1	CASSASGGRGAFF
TRBV5-1	-	TRBJ1-2	CASSIGTTPRDYGYTF
TRBV6-5	-	TRBJ1-5	CASSKTASNQPQHF
TRBV11-2	-	TRBJ1-1	CASSFSTGRTEAFF
TRBV5-3	-	TRBJ2-1	CARSDGQGQENEQFF
TRBV7-9	few	TRBJ2-7	CASTTLGGEQYF
TRBV4-2	-	TRBJ1-4	CASSQGGNRGNEKLFF
TRBV27	few	TRBJ1-2	CASRPTTGGYGYTF
TRBV4-1	-	TRBJ1-5	CASSQERTGGQHF
TRBV9	-	TRBJ2-7	CASSETASYEQYF
TRBV21-1	few	TRBJ2-1	CASSKAQGGNEQFF
TRBV6-1	few	TRBJ1-4	CASSPLAGTGVKLFF
TRBV18	once	TRBJ1-2	CASSPDRRRGYTF
TRBV6-1	many	TRBJ1-1	CASSDRENTEAFF
TRBV5-5	few	TRBJ1-1	CASSKRTGNTEAFF
TRBV19	-	TRBJ1-3	CATRRALSGNTIYF
TRBV15	-	TRBJ1-5	CATSRDSDSWQPQHF